A selection of T cell receptor beta chains follows, all from one sample in a study of blood T cells in healthy people across ages. TCRdb independently ran MiXCR on the 5' RACE reads; one entry per CDR3 protein. The table shows over 500,000 distinct CDR3 sequences, with about 51% occurring only once. Material for sequencing was blood. Receptor source: an elderly woman in good health. Each CDR3 is given with its conserved first and last residue. D genes are given only for firm matches. Where a row states a size, it is once, few, many or the class of an expanded clone; other rows omit it.

abundance	v_gene	d_gene	j_gene	CDR3nt	CDR3aa
few	TRBV30	NA	TRBJ2-3	TGTGCCTGGAGTGCCCCGGGAAGAAGCACAGATACGCAGTATTTT	CAWSAPGRSTDTQYF
NA	TRBV27	TRBD2	TRBJ2-1	TGTGCCAGCAGTTTACGTCGGGAGGTCCCCTACAATGAGCAGTTCTTC	CASSLRREVPYNEQFF
NA	TRBV6-2/TRBV6-3	TRBD2	TRBJ2-7	TGTGCCAGCAGTTTCTCCCATCCCGGACTAGCGGCATCCCCCTACGAGCAGTACTTC	CASSFSHPGLAASPYEQYF
NA	TRBV19	TRBD2	TRBJ2-7	TGTGCCAGTAGGTTAACTAGCGCCCGTCCCGAGCAGTACTTC	CASRLTSARPEQYF
NA	TRBV7-9	NA	TRBJ2-4	TGTGCCAGCAGCCGACTAGGGACAGACCAAAACATTCAGTACTTC	CASSRLGTDQNIQYF
many	TRBV5-1	NA	TRBJ2-5	TGCGCCAGCAGCTTTTCCCGAGAGACCCAGTACTTC	CASSFSRETQYF
NA	TRBV24-1	NA	TRBJ2-7	TGTGCCACCAGCCAACCGGGTCGGTACGAGCAGTACTTC	CATSQPGRYEQYF
few	TRBV11-2	NA	TRBJ1-6	TGTGCCAGCAGCTTCGACCGCCTCTCCTATAATTCACCCCTCCACTTT	CASSFDRLSYNSPLHF
many	TRBV20-1	NA	TRBJ2-1	TGCAGTGCTAGAGGAGGCGGGGACTCCTACAATGAGCAGTTCTTC	CSARGGGDSYNEQFF
NA	TRBV29-1	NA	TRBJ2-7	TGCAGCGTTGGGGGCAGGGAGTCCTACGAGCAGTACTTC	CSVGGRESYEQYF
NA	TRBV29-1	NA	TRBJ1-2	TGCAGCGTTGAAGGGCAATCCGATCGACAGTTAGTTTATGGCTACACCTTC	CSVEGQSDRQLVYGYTF
NA	TRBV5-1	TRBD1	TRBJ2-7	TGCGCCAGCAGCTTAAATGGACAGGGCTACGAGCAGTACTTC	CASSLNGQGYEQYF
NA	TRBV15	TRBD1	TRBJ2-3	TGTGCCACCAGCAGAGATCTACAGGGGTGGGCAGATACGCAGTATTTT	CATSRDLQGWADTQYF
NA	TRBV12-3/TRBV12-4	TRBD2	TRBJ2-5	TGTGCCAGCGGGACTAGTGAAGAGACCCAGTACTTC	CASGTSEETQYF
many	TRBV16	NA	TRBJ1-5	TGTGCCAGCAGCCCTTCAAATCAGCCCCAGCATTTT	CASSPSNQPQHF
NA	TRBV25-1	TRBD2	TRBJ2-3	TGTGCCAGCGCCCTTCCTCAGGGCGGGGGAACAGATACGCAGTATTTT	CASALPQGGGTDTQYF
NA	TRBV18	NA	TRBJ2-7	TGTGCCAGCTCACCAACCGAGGGAAGGACGGGGCGCGAGCAGTACTTC	CASSPTEGRTGREQYF
many	TRBV29-1	NA	TRBJ2-1	TGCAGCGTGGGGTATAGCTCCTACAATGAGCAGTTCTTC	CSVGYSSYNEQFF
many	TRBV20-1	NA	TRBJ2-3	TGCAGTGCTTCCCACGGAGCTGCTAGCTGGGAGGCAGATACGCAGTATTTT	CSASHGAASWEADTQYF
NA	TRBV10-3	NA	TRBJ2-3	TGTGCCATCAGCCTCGGGGGGCCAGATACGCAGTATTTT	CAISLGGPDTQYF
many	TRBV28	NA	TRBJ2-7	TGTGCCAGCAGGACCACGGACACCTACGAGCAGTACTTC	CASRTTDTYEQYF
many	TRBV7-9	TRBD1	TRBJ1-2	TGTGCCAGCAGCTCAACCAAAGTCACAGGGGACTATGGCTACACCTTC	CASSSTKVTGDYGYTF
many	TRBV7-2	NA	TRBJ2-3	TGTGCCAGCAGCTTCGGGGAAGTCACAGATACGCAGTATTTT	CASSFGEVTDTQYF
NA	TRBV28	TRBD2	TRBJ2-5	TGTGCCAGCAGTTTTGCGGGGGGTTTGATGGAGACCCAGTACTTC	CASSFAGGLMETQYF
NA	TRBV7-9	NA	TRBJ1-6	TGTGCCAGCAGCTTAATGTCGGTTAATAATTCACCCCTCCACTTT	CASSLMSVNNSPLHF
few	TRBV5-1	NA	TRBJ2-3	TGCGCCAGCAGCTTGTGGGGGAAGGGGGGCACAGATACGCAGTATTTT	CASSLWGKGGTDTQYF
NA	TRBV9	NA	TRBJ2-4	TGTGCCAGCAGCGTAGGTTCAGTAGTCAAAAACATTCAGTACTTC	CASSVGSVVKNIQYF
many	TRBV7-2	TRBD1	TRBJ2-7	TGTGCCAGCAGCTTAGAAGGGAACAGGGGATTCTACGAGCAGTACTTC	CASSLEGNRGFYEQYF
NA	TRBV10-3	TRBD1	TRBJ1-2	TGTGCCATCAGTGGGGACAGGAGCCCTTCTAACTATGGCTACACCTTC	CAISGDRSPSNYGYTF
few	TRBV7-2	TRBD2	TRBJ2-7	TGTGCCAGCAGCCTGACTAGCGGGAGGGCCCTCTTAGGCGAGCAGTACTTC	CASSLTSGRALLGEQYF
NA	TRBV14	NA	TRBJ2-1	TGTGCCAGCAGCCAATACAGGACCCCCACCTACAATGAGCAGTTCTTC	CASSQYRTPTYNEQFF
NA	TRBV5-1	NA	TRBJ2-1	TGCGCCAGCAGCTTGGGGAGTATTGATGAGCAGTTCTTC	CASSLGSIDEQFF
once	TRBV18	NA	TRBJ2-5	TGTGCCAGCTCGCGTCTCAAGGGACGGCAAGAGACCCAGTACTTC	CASSRLKGRQETQYF
NA	TRBV5-1	NA	TRBJ2-3	TGCGCCAGCAGCCCCTACTCCGGCACAGATACGCAGTATTTT	CASSPYSGTDTQYF
NA	TRBV2	NA	TRBJ2-7	TGTGCCAGCAGCCGCGGAGCTGCCTACGAGCAGTACTTC	CASSRGAAYEQYF
many	TRBV28	TRBD2	TRBJ2-1	TGTGCCAGCAGTCTAGCGGGTAGTCCCTACAATGAGCAGTTCTTC	CASSLAGSPYNEQFF
NA	TRBV13	TRBD1	TRBJ2-5	TGTGCCAGCAGCTCCCGGGACAGGGCACGAGAAGAGACCCAGTACTTC	CASSSRDRAREETQYF
few	TRBV5-1	NA	TRBJ2-2	TGCGCCAGCAGCTTGCTTAGCGGGAACACCGGGGAGCTGTTTTTT	CASSLLSGNTGELFF
NA	TRBV7-2	NA	TRBJ1-2	TGTGCCAGCAGTTTTACAGGGTTTTCTGGCTACACCTTC	CASSFTGFSGYTF